Listed below are T cell receptor beta chains from one sample, sequenced in a study of shared clonotypes between healthy human individuals. Repertoires were generated with immunoSEQ multiplex PCR, while TCRdb's copy carries only in-frame clones and drops some. The data contain 2,500,000 or so clones, roughly 93% of them seen just once; the ten biggest clones take up 0.36%. The sample taken for sequencing was naive CD4+ T cells from PBMCs. The receptors here all came from a young man in good health. Some clones in this sample may be carry-over from other donors' samples. The CDR3 runs from the conserved cysteine through the conserved F or W. The order of the fields is V gene, D gene, clone size, J gene, CDR3 protein, CDR3 DNA. A D gene is named only where the DNA matches it firmly. Size is omitted from some rows. Given values are once, few, many or a class for expanded clones.

TRBV11-2	.	.	TRBJ2-7	CASSSVGGTGSYEQYF	TGTGCCAGCAGCTCGGTGGGAGGTACCGGCTCCTACGAGCAGTACTTC
TRBV5-8	.	.	TRBJ2-7	CASSPLVGVEYEQYF	TGTGCCAGCAGCCCACTGGTCGGAGTAGAATACGAGCAGTACTTC
TRBV4-3	TRBD1	.	TRBJ1-6	CASSQVTGIDSPLHF	TGCGCCAGCAGCCAAGTGACAGGGATAGATTCACCCCTCCACTTT
TRBV14	TRBD2	.	TRBJ2-1	CASSPWVAGTNYNEQFF	TGTGCCAGCAGCCCCTGGGTAGCGGGAACCAACTACAATGAGCAGTTCTTC
TRBV18	TRBD2	.	TRBJ2-1	CASSPATSGKYNEQFF	TGTGCCAGCTCACCCGCAACTAGCGGAAAGTACAATGAGCAGTTCTTC
TRBV7-9	TRBD2	.	TRBJ2-7	CASSFPLEAGASYEQYF	TGTGCCAGCAGCTTCCCTCTCGAAGCGGGAGCGTCCTACGAGCAGTACTTC
TRBV6-5	TRBD1	.	TRBJ2-5	CASSYWTGKETQYF	TGTGCCAGCAGTTATTGGACAGGCAAAGAGACCCAGTACTTC
TRBV14	.	.	TRBJ1-2	CASSQEVGEGTF	.
TRBV7-9	TRBD1	few	TRBJ2-1	CASSLDRVKFF	TGTGCCAGCAGCCTAGACAGGGTCAAGTTCTTC
TRBV6-6	.	.	TRBJ1-5	CASSAIYRDSNQPQHF	TGTGCCAGCAGTGCTATCTACAGGGATAGCAATCAGCCCCAGCATTTT
TRBV2	TRBD1	.	TRBJ1-2	CASSTGQGSRRYTF	TGTGCCAGCAGTACTGGACAGGGAAGTAGACGCTACACCTTC
TRBV6-1	TRBD1	.	TRBJ1-5	CASTRGLDQPQHF	TGTGCCAGTACCAGGGGGTTGGATCAGCCCCAGCATTTT
TRBV2	.	.	TRBJ1-1	CASSGGVNTEAFF	TGTGCCAGCAGTGGGGGGGTGAACACTGAAGCTTTCTTT
TRBV5-1	.	.	TRBJ2-2	CASRRGSDTGELFF	TGCGCCTCAAGGCGGGGCTCGGACACCGGGGAGCTGTTTTTT
TRBV15	.	.	TRBJ1-3	CATSRDSSSGNTIYF	TGTGCCACCAGCAGAGATTCGAGCTCTGGAAACACCATATATTTT
TRBV5-6	TRBD1	.	TRBJ1-3	CASSLGVRGNGNTIYF	TGTGCCAGCAGCTTGGGCGTCAGGGGGAATGGAAACACCATATATTTT
TRBV11-2	.	.	TRBJ2-7	CASSYYRTVYEQYF	TGTGCCAGCAGCTATTATAGGACAGTCTACGAGCAGTACTTC
TRBV27	TRBD1	.	TRBJ1-1	CASLPSRGRGTEAFF	TGTGCCAGCCTCCCTAGCCGGGGCAGGGGGACTGAAGCTTTCTTT
TRBV6-1	TRBD1	.	TRBJ2-7	CASPGTGRGYEQYF	TGTGCCAGCCCCGGGACAGGGCGCGGGTACGAGCAGTACTTC
TRBV12-5	TRBD2	.	TRBJ2-1	CASGLLAGQGNEQFF	TGTGCTAGTGGTTTGCTAGCGGGCCAGGGGAATGAGCAGTTCTTC
TRBV7-2	TRBD1	.	TRBJ2-7	CASSPVPGQGPYEQYF	TGTGCCAGCAGCCCTGTACCGGGACAGGGGCCCTACGAGCAGTACTTC
TRBV7-2	.	.	TRBJ1-4	CASSRAAGGEKLFF	TGTGCCAGCAGCAGAGCGGCAGGCGGGGAAAAACTGTTTTTT
TRBV29-1	.	.	TRBJ2-4	CSVDEQGNNIQYF	TGCAGCGTTGATGAACAGGGAAATAACATTCAGTACTTC
TRBV5-5	.	.	TRBJ2-6	CASSLGLTSGANVLTF	TGTGCCAGCAGCTTGGGACTTACCTCTGGGGCCAACGTCCTGACTTTC
TRBV5-1	.	.	TRBJ2-5	CASSLGGPSVETQYF	TGCGCCAGCAGCTTGGGGGGACCCTCAGTAGAGACCCAGTACTTC
TRBV28	.	once	TRBJ1-1	CASSLTGALATEAFF	TGTGCCAGCAGCCTGACCGGGGCGCTCGCCACTGAAGCTTTCTTT
TRBV28	TRBD1	.	TRBJ2-2	CASRKRRDRVPGELFF	TGTGCCAGCAGAAAACGCCGGGACAGGGTTCCCGGGGAGCTGTTTTTT
TRBV7-2	TRBD2	.	TRBJ2-2	CASSWTSVGGELFF	TGTGCCAGCAGCTGGACTAGCGTGGGCGGGGAGCTGTTTTTT
TRBV5-1	.	.	TRBJ1-1	CASSLAQGGTEAFF	TGCGCCAGCAGCTTGGCTCAGGGAGGAACTGAAGCTTTCTTT
TRBV18	.	.	TRBJ2-3	CASSPPGVPTDTQYF	TGTGCCAGCTCACCACCGGGGGTACCCACAGATACGCAGTATTTT
TRBV18	.	.	TRBJ1-4	CASMVGEKLFF	TGTGCCAGCATGGTGGGGGAAAAACTGTTTTTT
TRBV7-9	.	.	TRBJ2-2	CASSLQGTYTGELFF	TGTGCCAGCAGCTTACAGGGGACTTATACCGGGGAGCTGTTTTTT
TRBV11-1	TRBD1	.	TRBJ2-6	CASSSTGARSGANVLTF	TGTGCCAGCAGCTCTACAGGGGCGCGGTCTGGGGCCAACGTCCTGACTTTC
TRBV5-1	.	.	TRBJ1-2	CASSLGRRGSGGYTF	TGCGCCAGCAGCTTAGGTCGCAGGGGAAGTGGTGGCTACACCTTC
TRBV2	.	.	TRBJ2-5	CASSLQSTQETQYF	TGTGCCAGCAGTTTACAGTCGACCCAAGAGACCCAGTACTTC
TRBV6-5	.	.	TRBJ1-6	CASSYAAAYNSPLHF	TGTGCCAGCAGTTACGCGGCGGCGTATAATTCACCCCTCCACTTT
TRBV6-5	TRBD1	.	TRBJ2-7	CASSYPGQSYEQYF	TGTGCCAGCAGTTACCCGGGACAGTCCTACGAGCAGTACTTC
TRBV5-1	.	.	TRBJ1-3	CASSFGPFGPGNTIYF	TGCGCCAGCAGCTTCGGCCCATTTGGCCCCGGAAACACCATATATTTT
TRBV15	.	.	TRBJ2-1	CATSGHRFLLYNEQFF	TGTGCCACCAGCGGACACAGGTTCCTCCTTTACAATGAGCAGTTCTTC
TRBV6-5	.	.	TRBJ1-4	CASSSFRQGTNEKLFF	TGTGCCAGCAGTTCCTTCCGGCAGGGGACTAATGAAAAACTGTTTTTT
TRBV9	TRBD1	.	TRBJ1-2	CASSVGPGTGGYGYTF	TGTGCCAGCAGCGTAGGTCCCGGGACAGGGGGCTATGGCTACACCTTC
TRBV21-1	.	.	TRBJ1-5	CASSADTSNQPQHF	TGTGCCAGCAGCGCCGACACAAGCAATCAGCCCCAGCATTTT
TRBV28	.	once	TRBJ2-5	CASSNEETQYF	TGTGCCAGCAGTAACGAAGAGACCCAGTACTTC